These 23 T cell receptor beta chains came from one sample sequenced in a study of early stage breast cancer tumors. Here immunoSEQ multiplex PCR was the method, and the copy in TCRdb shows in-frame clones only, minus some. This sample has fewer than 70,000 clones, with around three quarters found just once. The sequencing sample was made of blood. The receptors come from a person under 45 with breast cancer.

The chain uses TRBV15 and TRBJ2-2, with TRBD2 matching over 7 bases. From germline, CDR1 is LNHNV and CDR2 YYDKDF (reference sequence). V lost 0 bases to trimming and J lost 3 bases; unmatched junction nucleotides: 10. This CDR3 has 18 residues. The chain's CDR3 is CATSRDSGGRVHTGELFF. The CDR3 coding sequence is TGTGCCACCAGCAGAGACTCAGGTGGGAGGGTCCACACCGGGGAGCTGTTTTTT.

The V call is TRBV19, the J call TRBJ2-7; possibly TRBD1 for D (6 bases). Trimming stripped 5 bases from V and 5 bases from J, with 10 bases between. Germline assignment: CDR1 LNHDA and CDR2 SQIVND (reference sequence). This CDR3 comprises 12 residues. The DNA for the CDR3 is TGTGCCAGTAGTTACCCAGGGGACGAGCAGTACTTC. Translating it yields CASSYPGDEQYF.

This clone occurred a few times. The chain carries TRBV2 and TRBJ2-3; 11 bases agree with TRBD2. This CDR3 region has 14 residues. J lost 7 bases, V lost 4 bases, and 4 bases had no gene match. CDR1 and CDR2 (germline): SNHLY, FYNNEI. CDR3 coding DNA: TGTGCCAGCAGTGGGCTAGCGGGAGGTTATACGCAGTATTTT. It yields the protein CASSGLAGGYTQYF.

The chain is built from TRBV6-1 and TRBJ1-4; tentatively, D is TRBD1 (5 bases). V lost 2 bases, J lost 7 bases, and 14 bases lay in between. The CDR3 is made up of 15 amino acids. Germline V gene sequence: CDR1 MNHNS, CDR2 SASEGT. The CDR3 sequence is CASSEFAGVSEKLFF. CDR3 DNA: TGTGCCAGCAGTGAATTTGCGGGGGTCAGTGAAAAACTGTTTTTT.

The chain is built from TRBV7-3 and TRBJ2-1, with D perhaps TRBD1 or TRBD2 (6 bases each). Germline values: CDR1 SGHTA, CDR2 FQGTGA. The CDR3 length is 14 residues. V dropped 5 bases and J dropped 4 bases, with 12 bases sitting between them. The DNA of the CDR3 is TGTGCCAGCAGCGGCGGGACACAATACAATGAGCAGTTCTTC. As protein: CASSGGTQYNEQFF.

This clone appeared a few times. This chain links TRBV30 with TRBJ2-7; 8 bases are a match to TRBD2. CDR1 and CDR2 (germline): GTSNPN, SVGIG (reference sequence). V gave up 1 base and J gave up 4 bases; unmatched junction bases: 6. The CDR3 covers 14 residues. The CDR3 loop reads CAWSASGSVYEQYF. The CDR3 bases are TGTGCCTGGAGTGCAAGCGGGAGTGTGTACGAGCAGTACTTC.

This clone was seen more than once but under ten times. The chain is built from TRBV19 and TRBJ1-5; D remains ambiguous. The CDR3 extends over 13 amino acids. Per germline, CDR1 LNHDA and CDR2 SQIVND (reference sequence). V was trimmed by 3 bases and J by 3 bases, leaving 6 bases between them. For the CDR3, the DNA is TGTGCCAGTAGTATCGTCCACAATCAGCCCCAGCATTTT. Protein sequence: CASSIVHNQPQHF.

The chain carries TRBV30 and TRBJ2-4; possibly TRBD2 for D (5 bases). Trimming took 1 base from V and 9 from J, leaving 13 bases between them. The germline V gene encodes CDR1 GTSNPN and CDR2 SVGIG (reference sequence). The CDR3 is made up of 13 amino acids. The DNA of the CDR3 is TGTGCCTGGAGTGGCCGGGAAGGTAGCATTCAGTACTTC. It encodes CAWSGREGSIQYF.

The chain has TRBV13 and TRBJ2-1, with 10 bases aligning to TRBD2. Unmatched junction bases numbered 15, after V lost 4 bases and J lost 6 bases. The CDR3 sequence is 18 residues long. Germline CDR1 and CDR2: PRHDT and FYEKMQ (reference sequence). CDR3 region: CASSSPVAGGPDGNEQFF. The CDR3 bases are TGTGCCAGCAGCTCCCCGGTAGCGGGAGGACCAGACGGCAATGAGCAGTTCTTC.

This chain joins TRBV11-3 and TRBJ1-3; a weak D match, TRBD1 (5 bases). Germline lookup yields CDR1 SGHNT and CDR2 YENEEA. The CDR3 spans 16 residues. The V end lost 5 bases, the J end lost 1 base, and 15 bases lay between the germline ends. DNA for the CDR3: TGTGCCAGCAGCCCTGGGACTTACCCATCTGGAAACACCATATATTTT. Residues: CASSPGTYPSGNTIYF.

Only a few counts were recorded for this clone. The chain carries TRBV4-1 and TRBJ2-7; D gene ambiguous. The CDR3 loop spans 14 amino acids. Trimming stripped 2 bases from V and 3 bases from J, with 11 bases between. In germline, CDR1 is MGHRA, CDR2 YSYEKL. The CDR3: CASSQPRVGYEQYF. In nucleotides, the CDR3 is TGCGCCAGCAGCCAACCACGGGTGGGCTACGAGCAGTACTTC.

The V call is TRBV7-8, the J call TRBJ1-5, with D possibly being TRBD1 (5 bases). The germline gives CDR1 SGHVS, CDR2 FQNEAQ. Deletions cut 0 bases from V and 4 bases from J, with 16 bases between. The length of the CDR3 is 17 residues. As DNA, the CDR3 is TGTGCCAGCAGCTTAGCGGGGCGACTGGTTGGGAATCAGCCCCAGCATTTT. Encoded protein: CASSLAGRLVGNQPQHF.

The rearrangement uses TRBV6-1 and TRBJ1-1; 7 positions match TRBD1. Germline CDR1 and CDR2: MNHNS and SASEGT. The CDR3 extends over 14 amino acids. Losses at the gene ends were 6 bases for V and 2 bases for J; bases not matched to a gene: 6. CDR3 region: CASSQTGRNTEAFF. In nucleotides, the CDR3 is TGTGCCAGCAGCCAGACAGGGAGAAACACTGAAGCTTTCTTT.

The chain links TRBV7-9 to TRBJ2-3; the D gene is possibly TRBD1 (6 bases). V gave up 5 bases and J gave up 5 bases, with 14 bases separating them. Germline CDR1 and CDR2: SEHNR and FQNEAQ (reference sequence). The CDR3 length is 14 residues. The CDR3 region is CASSQVGAQDTQYF. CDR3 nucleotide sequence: TGTGCCAGCAGCCAAGTGGGGGCTCAAGATACGCAGTATTTT.

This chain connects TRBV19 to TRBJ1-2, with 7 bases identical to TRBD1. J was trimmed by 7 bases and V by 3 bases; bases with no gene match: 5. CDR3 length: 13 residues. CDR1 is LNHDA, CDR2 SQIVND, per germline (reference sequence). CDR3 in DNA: TGTGCCAGTAGTATTGTAGACAGGGCTGGCTACACCTTC. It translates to CASSIVDRAGYTF.

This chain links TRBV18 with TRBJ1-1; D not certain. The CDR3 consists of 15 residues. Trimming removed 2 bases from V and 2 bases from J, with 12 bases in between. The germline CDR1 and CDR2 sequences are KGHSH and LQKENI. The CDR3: CASSPSNRDNTEAFF. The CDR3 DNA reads TGTGCCAGCTCACCAAGCAACCGAGATAACACTGAAGCTTTCTTT.

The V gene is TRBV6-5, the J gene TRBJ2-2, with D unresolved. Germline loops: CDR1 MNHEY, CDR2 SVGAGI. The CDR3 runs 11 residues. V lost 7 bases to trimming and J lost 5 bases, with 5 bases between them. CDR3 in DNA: TGTGCCAGCAAGCGAACCGGGGAGCTGTTTTTT. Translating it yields CASKRTGELFF.

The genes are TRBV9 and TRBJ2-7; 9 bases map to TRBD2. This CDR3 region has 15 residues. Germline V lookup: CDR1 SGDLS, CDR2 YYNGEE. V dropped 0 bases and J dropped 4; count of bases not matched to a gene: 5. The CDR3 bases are TGTGCCAGCAGCGTAGATGATAGCGGGAGATACGAGCAGTACTTC. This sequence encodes CASSVDDSGRYEQYF.

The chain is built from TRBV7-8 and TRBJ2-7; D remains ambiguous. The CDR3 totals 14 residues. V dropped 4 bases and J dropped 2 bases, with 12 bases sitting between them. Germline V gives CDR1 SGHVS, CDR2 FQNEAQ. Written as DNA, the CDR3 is TGTGCCAGCAGCTCGGACGTCCGCCCCTACGAGCAGTACTTC. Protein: CASSSDVRPYEQYF.

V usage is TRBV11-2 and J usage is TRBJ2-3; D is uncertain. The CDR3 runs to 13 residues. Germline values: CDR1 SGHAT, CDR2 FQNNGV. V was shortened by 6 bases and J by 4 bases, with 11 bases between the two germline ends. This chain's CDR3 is CASSSALPDTQYF. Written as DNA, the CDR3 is TGTGCCAGCAGTTCCGCCCTTCCAGATACGCAGTATTTT.

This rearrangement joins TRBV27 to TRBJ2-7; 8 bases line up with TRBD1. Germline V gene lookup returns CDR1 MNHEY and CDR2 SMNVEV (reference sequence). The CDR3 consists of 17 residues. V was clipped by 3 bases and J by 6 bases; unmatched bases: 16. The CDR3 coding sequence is TGTGCCAGCAGTTTCGGGACAGGCGGGGCAGTGGGTTCCGAGCAGTACTTC. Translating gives CASSFGTGGAVGSEQYF.

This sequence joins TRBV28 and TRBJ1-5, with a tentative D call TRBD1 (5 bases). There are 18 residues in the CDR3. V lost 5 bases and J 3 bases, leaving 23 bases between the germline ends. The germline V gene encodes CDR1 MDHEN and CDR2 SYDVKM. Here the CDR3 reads CASSPYAWSRVYNQPQHF. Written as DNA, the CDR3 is TGTGCCAGCAGTCCTTATGCATGGAGCAGGGTGTACAATCAGCCCCAGCATTTT. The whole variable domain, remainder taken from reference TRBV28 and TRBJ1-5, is DVKVTQSSRYLVKRTGEKVFLECVQDMDHENMFWYRQDPGLGLRLIYFSYDVKMKEKGDIPEGYSVSREKKERFSLILESASTNQTSMYLCASSPYAWSRVYNQPQHFGDGTRLSIL.

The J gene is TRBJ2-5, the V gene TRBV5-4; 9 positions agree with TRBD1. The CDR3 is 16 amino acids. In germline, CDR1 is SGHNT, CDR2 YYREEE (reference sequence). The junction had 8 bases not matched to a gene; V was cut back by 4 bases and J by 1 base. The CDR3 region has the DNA TGTGCCAGCAGCGCGGACAGGGGCGGACTCCAAGAGACCCAGTACTTC. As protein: CASSADRGGLQETQYF.